This T cell receptor (beta chain) was recorded in a study of cytomegalovirus exposure and HLA in healthy donors. Study findings and constraints: Sequencing depth across donors, presence/absence analyses assumed, was roughly uniform.

Of note for this clone: The antigen is not known.

Germline V gives CDR1 SGDLS, CDR2 YYNGEE. J gave up 5 bases and V 0 bases, and 8 bases lay outside the gene matches. The CDR3 spans 16 residues. Vbeta (60) and Jbeta (13) primers were used in the PCR. Measured with immunoSEQ multiplex PCR; TCRdb has only the in-frame clones, and not every one. The sample consists of around 90,000 clones, around 85% of them appearing once. This sequence was found in a man aged 25 to 45 in good health and CMV-seronegative. Material: PBMCs. This chain uses TRBV9 with TRBJ1-1; 9 nucleotides line up with TRBD1. CDR3 in amino acids: CASSVDGGQGGTEAFF. DNA of the CDR3: TGTGCCAGCAGCGTAGATGGGGGACAGGGAGGAACTGAAGCTTTCTTT.